This entry features one TCR beta chain sequence. Antigen specificity is unknown. Just one base apart from a much larger clone, this may be a read error. This entry comes from a study of T cells in Graves' hyperthyroidism and ophthalmopathy. Reasons for excluding patients were uncontrolled infection, other autoimmune disease, pregnancy or lactation. The CDR3 consists of 12 residues. Trimming cost V 5 bases and J 6 bases, with 9 bases left between them. Germline V gene lookup returns CDR1 LNHDA and CDR2 SQIVND (reference sequence). Study findings and constraints: A model using 13 V-J features told ophthalmopathy apart from stable hyperthyroidism.

There were TCR beta CDR3 regions amplified from RNA transcripts. TCR CDR3 underwent first-round RT-PCR with the HTBI primer set. TCRdb re-called the multiplex PCR reads with MiXCR, one entry per CDR3 protein. The data show about 98,000 distinct CDR3 sequences, roughly 40% seen once. This chain uses TRBV19 with TRBJ2-3; D is undetermined. This TCR came from a woman aged 25-40 years with Graves' hyperthyroidism. The sample was peripheral blood or thyroid tissue (not recorded which). CDR3 protein: CASSASVDTQYF. The CDR3 nucleotides are TGTGCCAGTAGTGCCTCTGTGGATACGCAGTATTTT.